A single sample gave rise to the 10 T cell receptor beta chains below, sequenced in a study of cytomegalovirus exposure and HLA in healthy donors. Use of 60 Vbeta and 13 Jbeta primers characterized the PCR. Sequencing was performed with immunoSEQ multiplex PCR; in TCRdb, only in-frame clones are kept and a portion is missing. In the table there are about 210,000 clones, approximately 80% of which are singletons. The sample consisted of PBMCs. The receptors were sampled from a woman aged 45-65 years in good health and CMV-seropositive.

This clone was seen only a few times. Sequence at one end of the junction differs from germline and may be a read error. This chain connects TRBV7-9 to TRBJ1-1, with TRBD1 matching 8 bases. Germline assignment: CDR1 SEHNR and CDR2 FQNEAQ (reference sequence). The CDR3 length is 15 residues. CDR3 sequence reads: CASSSPRQGNSEAFF. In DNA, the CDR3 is TGTGCCAGCAGCTCCCCCCGACAGGGGAACTCTGAAGCTTTCTTT.

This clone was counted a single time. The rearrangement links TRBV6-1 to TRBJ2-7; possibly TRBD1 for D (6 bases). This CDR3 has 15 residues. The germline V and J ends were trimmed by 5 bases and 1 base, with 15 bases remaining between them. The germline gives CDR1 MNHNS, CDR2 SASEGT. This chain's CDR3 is CASSRPGTKSYEQYF. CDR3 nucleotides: TGTGCCAGCAGTCGCCCCGGGACAAAATCCTACGAGCAGTACTTC.

Written as DNA, the CDR3 is TGTGCCTGGGCCAGGGACAGTAGTGAAAAACTGTTTTTT. The encoded protein is CAWARDSSEKLFF. V usage is TRBV30 and J usage is TRBJ1-4; the match to TRBD1 covers 7 bases. Trimming removed 5 bases from V and 7 bases from J; junction bases left unmatched: 7. This CDR3 is built from 13 residues. The germline gives CDR1 GTSNPN, CDR2 SVGIG (reference sequence). Based on the CDR3 plus reference TRBV30 and TRBJ1-4, the full variable domain is SQTIHQWPATLVQPVGSPLSLECTVEGTSNPNLYWYRQAAGRGLQLLFYSVGIGQISSEVPQNLSASRPQDRQFILSSKKLLLSDSGFYLCAWARDSSEKLFFGSGTQLSVL.

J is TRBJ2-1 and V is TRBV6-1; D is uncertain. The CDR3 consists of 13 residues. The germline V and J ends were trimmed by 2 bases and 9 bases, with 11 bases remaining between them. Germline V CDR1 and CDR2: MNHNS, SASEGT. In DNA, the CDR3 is TGTGCCAGCAGTGAAATAGTTAAGATTGAGCAGTTCTTC. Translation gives CASSEIVKIEQFF.

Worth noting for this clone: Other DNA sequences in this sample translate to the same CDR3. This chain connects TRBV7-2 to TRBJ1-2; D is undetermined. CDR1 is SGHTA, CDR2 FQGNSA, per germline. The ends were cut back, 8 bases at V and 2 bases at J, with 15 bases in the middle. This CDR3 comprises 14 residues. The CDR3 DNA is TGTGCCAGCGAACGACCGCTAGCCAACTATGGCTACACCTTC. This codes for CASERPLANYGYTF.

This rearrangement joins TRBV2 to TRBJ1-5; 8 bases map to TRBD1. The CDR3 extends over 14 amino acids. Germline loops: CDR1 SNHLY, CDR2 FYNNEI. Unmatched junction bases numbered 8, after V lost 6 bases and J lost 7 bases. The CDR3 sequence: CASRSTGVLQPQHF. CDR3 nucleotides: TGTGCCAGCAGGTCGACAGGGGTCCTGCAGCCCCAGCATTTT.

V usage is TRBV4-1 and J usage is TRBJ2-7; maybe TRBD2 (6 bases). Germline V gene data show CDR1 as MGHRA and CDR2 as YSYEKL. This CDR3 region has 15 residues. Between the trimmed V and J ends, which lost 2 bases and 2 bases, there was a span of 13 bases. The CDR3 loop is CASSQPGGETYEQYF. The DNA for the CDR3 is TGCGCCAGCAGCCAACCTGGAGGGGAAACCTACGAGCAGTACTTC.

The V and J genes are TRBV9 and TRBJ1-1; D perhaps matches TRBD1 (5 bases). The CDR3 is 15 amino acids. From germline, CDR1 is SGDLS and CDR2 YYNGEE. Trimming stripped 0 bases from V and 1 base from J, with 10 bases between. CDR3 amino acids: CASSVGGTGNTEAFF. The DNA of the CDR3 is TGTGCCAGCAGCGTAGGAGGAACAGGGAACACTGAAGCTTTCTTT.

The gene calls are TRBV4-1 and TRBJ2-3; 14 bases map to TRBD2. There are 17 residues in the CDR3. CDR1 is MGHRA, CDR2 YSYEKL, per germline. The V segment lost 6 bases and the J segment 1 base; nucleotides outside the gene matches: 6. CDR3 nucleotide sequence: TGCGCCAGCAGACCTCGGGGACTAGCGGGGGGCACAGATACGCAGTATTTT. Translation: CASRPRGLAGGTDTQYF.

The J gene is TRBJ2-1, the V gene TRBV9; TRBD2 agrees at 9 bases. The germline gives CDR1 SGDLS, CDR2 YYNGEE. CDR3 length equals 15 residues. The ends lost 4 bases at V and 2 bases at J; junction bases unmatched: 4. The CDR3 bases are TGTGCCAGCAGCATAGGCGGGGGGGCCTACAATGAGCAGTTCTTC. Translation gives CASSIGGGAYNEQFF. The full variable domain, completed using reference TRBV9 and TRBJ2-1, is DSGVTQTPKHLITATGQRVTLRCSPRSGDLSVYWYQQSLDQGLQFLIQYYNGEERAKGNILERFSAQQFPDLHSELNLSSLELGDSALYFCASSIGGGAYNEQFFGPGTRLTVL.